This is a list of T cell receptor beta chains from one sample in a study of OX40 agonist ivuxolimab in advanced cancers. Sequenced by immunoSEQ multiplex PCR; TCRdb stores in-frame clones only, minus some. This table has about 50,000 clones, more than 75% appearing once. Sequences were derived from CD4+ or CD8+ T cells sorted from blood, sampled in a trial of the OX40 agonist ivuxolimab. The receptors were sampled from an adult with an advanced solid tumor such as melanoma, head and neck, liver or kidney cancer. The CDR3 runs from the conserved cysteine through the conserved F or W. The order of the fields is CDR3 protein, CDR3 DNA, J gene, D gene, clone size, V gene. D genes are given only for firm matches. Expanded clones are given a class, and other clones once, few, many or no size at all.

CDR3: CASSPRDRFVGYTF
DNA: TGCGCCAGCAGCCCCAGGGACAGATTCGTCGGCTACACCTTC
J: TRBJ1-2
D: TRBD1
size: few
V: TRBV5-1

CDR3: CASSYSTGREAFF
DNA: TGTGCCAGCAGTTACTCGACAGGGAGAGAAGCTTTCTTT
J: TRBJ1-1
D: TRBD1
size: -
V: TRBV6-6

CDR3: CASSAGGSAYEQYF
DNA: TGTGCCAGCAGCGCCGGGGGTAGCGCCTACGAGCAGTACTTC
J: TRBJ2-7
D: -
size: -
V: TRBV11-2

CDR3: CASRSSGRGTYEQYF
DNA: TGTGCCAGCAGATCTAGCGGGAGAGGAACCTACGAGCAGTACTTC
J: TRBJ2-7
D: TRBD2
size: medium-sized
V: TRBV28

CDR3: CASSVGPSPGEQYF
DNA: TGTGCCAGCAGCGTAGGGCCTAGTCCGGGCGAGCAGTACTTC
J: TRBJ2-7
D: -
size: -
V: TRBV9

CDR3: CASSLVSWTGYLADTQYF
DNA: TGTGCCAGCAGCTTAGTTTCTTGGACAGGGTACCTCGCAGATACGCAGTATTTT
J: TRBJ2-3
D: TRBD1
size: -
V: TRBV11-2

CDR3: CASRSGGAATGELFF
DNA: TGTGCCAGCAGGTCCGGGGGGGCGGCCACCGGGGAGCTGTTTTTT
J: TRBJ2-2
D: TRBD2
size: -
V: TRBV6-5

CDR3: CASSLGSSGNTIYF
DNA: TGTGCCAGCTCACTTGGGAGCTCTGGAAACACCATATATTTT
J: TRBJ1-3
D: -
size: once
V: TRBV18

CDR3: CASSEGRGQQPQHF
DNA: TGTGCCAGCAGTGAAGGCAGGGGTCAGCAGCCCCAGCATTTT
J: TRBJ1-5
D: -
size: medium-sized
V: TRBV2

CDR3: CASSWRLAGANEQFF
DNA: TGTGCCAGCAGCTGGAGACTAGCGGGGGCCAATGAGCAGTTCTTC
J: TRBJ2-1
D: TRBD2
size: -
V: TRBV5-5

CDR3: CASSPSWDRGGAEAFF
DNA: TGTGCCAGCAGTCCAAGTTGGGACAGGGGAGGGGCTGAAGCTTTCTTT
J: TRBJ1-1
D: TRBD1
size: few
V: TRBV25-1

CDR3: CASSVQGDTQYF
DNA: TGTGCCAGCAGCGTTCAGGGAGATACGCAGTATTTT
J: TRBJ2-3
D: -
size: -
V: TRBV9

CDR3: CSVGADRTDTQYF
DNA: TGCAGCGTTGGGGCCGATCGCACAGATACGCAGTATTTT
J: TRBJ2-3
D: -
size: -
V: TRBV29-1

CDR3: CATSSAVGIGYGYTF
DNA: TGTGCCACCAGCAGTGCCGTGGGGATTGGCTATGGCTACACCTTC
J: TRBJ1-2
D: -
size: -
V: TRBV15

CDR3: CASSLSPGQGLHEQYF
DNA: TGTGCCAGCAGTCTTTCCCCGGGACAGGGTCTGCACGAGCAGTACTTC
J: TRBJ2-7
D: TRBD1
size: once
V: TRBV11-1

CDR3: CASSEYRGGGNTIYF
DNA: TGTGCCAGCAGTGAATATAGGGGAGGTGGAAACACCATATATTTT
J: TRBJ1-3
D: -
size: few
V: TRBV6-1

CDR3: CASSLGSRMNTEAFF
DNA: TGTGCCAGCAGCCTAGGCTCGCGAATGAACACTGAAGCTTTCTTT
J: TRBJ1-1
D: -
size: -
V: TRBV28

CDR3: CASSLEWTERTGYTF
DNA: TGTGCCAGCAGCTTGGAATGGACAGAGAGGACGGGCTACACCTTC
J: TRBJ1-2
D: -
size: -
V: TRBV5-4

CDR3: CASSPEARTGGLFAF
DNA: TGCGCCAGCAGCCCCGAAGCCCGGACAGGGGGCCTCTTTGCGTTC
J: TRBJ1-2
D: TRBD1
size: -
V: TRBV4-1

CDR3: CASSLRGDKYSGANVLTF
DNA: TGTGCCAGCAGCTTAAGGGGGGATAAGTACTCTGGGGCCAACGTCCTGACTTTC
J: TRBJ2-6
D: -
size: few
V: TRBV7-3

CDR3: CASSLAGGGNVGYGYTF
DNA: TGCGCCAGCAGCTTGGCCGGTGGAGGGAATGTTGGGTATGGCTACACCTTC
J: TRBJ1-2
D: -
size: -
V: TRBV5-1

CDR3: CASSQASQTASYEQYF
DNA: TGCGCCAGCAGCCAAGCCAGCCAGACCGCCTCCTACGAGCAGTACTTC
J: TRBJ2-7
D: -
size: once
V: TRBV4-1

CDR3: CASSQKILAGGPYEQFF
DNA: TGTGCCAGTAGTCAAAAAATCCTAGCGGGGGGGCCCTATGAGCAGTTCTTC
J: TRBJ2-1
D: TRBD2
size: few
V: TRBV19

CDR3: CASGTRGSQGVVDTQYF
DNA: TGTGCCAGCGGGACTAGGGGCTCACAAGGCGTGGTAGATACGCAGTATTTT
J: TRBJ2-3
D: TRBD2
size: -
V: TRBV4-2

CDR3: CASKRGLAGGGETQYF
DNA: TGTGCCAGCAAACGGGGACTAGCGGGAGGGGGAGAGACCCAGTACTTC
J: TRBJ2-5
D: TRBD2
size: -
V: TRBV27

CDR3: CASSRDRFAQPQHF
DNA: TGTGCCAGCAGTAGGGACAGGTTCGCTCAGCCCCAGCATTTT
J: TRBJ1-5
D: TRBD1
size: few
V: TRBV6-5